This section outlines one T cell receptor beta chain sequence together with its context. This entry comes from a study of blood T cell repertoires in COVID-19. About the research overall: Acute-phase and convalescent COVID-19 samples originated in the United States, Italy and Spain.

As handled by the study authors: Reference gene primer amplification gave nucleated cell count estimates. Some clones are missing from TCRdb's copy, which holds only in-frame ones; the method was immunoSEQ multiplex PCR. The DNA gave D and trimming, while V, J and clone size come from that table. Seen here are hundreds of thousands of clones, 85% to 90% observed once, and the top ten hold 10% to 15%. Germline V gene sequence: CDR1 SNHLY, CDR2 FYNNEI. J gave up 4 bases and V 7 bases, and 9 bases lay outside the gene matches. This CDR3 is 14 amino acids long. V gene TRBV2 combines with J gene TRBJ2-7, with 8 nucleotides matching TRBD1. Sequenced material: peripheral blood. The TCR was taken from a human donor in a cohort sampled during active COVID-19. CDR3 coding DNA: TGTGCCAGCACCCCCTACAGGGGGTCTTACGAGCAGTACTTC. Amino acid sequence: CASTPYRGSYEQYF.